The next 24 T cell receptor beta chains were all read from a single sample in a study of blood T cell repertoires in COVID-19. The repertoire was sequenced with immunoSEQ multiplex PCR; TCRdb's copy has only in-frame clones and lacks some. The sample holds 200,000 to 300,000 clones, roughly 86% seen once. The sequencing sample was made of peripheral blood. These receptors were collected from a man aged 40-55 years who had recovered from COVID-19.

The V and J genes are TRBV5-1 and TRBJ2-3; 7 bases align to TRBD2. The germline CDR1 and CDR2 sequences are SGHRS and YFSETQ. This CDR3 spans 14 amino acids. V dropped 3 bases and J dropped 4; count of bases not matched to a gene: 5. The CDR3 DNA follows: TGCGCCAGCAGCTGGGGGGGTTGGTCAGATACGCAGTATTTT. It is translated as CASSWGGWSDTQYF.

The rearrangement uses TRBV18 and TRBJ2-6; the D gene is possibly TRBD2 (5 bases). Germline V gives CDR1 KGHSH, CDR2 LQKENI. Trimming took 0 bases from V and 3 from J, leaving 6 bases between them. The CDR3 runs to 15 residues. In DNA form, the CDR3 reads TGTGCCAGCTCACCACCAGGGAGTGGGGCCAACGTCCTGACTTTC. This gives the protein CASSPPGSGANVLTF.

The chain is built from TRBV3-1 (or the pseudogene TRBV3-2) and TRBJ2-1; D not certain. V lost 1 base and J 12 bases, leaving 7 bases between the germline ends. Germline CDR1 and CDR2: LGHDT and YNNKEL (reference sequence). This CDR3 has 11 residues. The CDR3 sequence: CASSQGRRQFF. The DNA for the CDR3 is TGTGCCAGCAGCCAAGGCCGGAGGCAGTTCTTC.

J is TRBJ1-2 and V is TRBV7-9; D is undetermined. CDR3 size: 13 residues. Germline-derived CDR1 and CDR2 are SEHNR and FQNEAQ (reference sequence). With 11 bases removed from V and 3 bases from J, the gap between germline ends came to 16 bases. CDR3 protein: CAVARPPDYGYTF. As DNA, the CDR3 is TGTGCCGTAGCACGCCCCCCCGACTATGGCTACACCTTC.

The chain is built from TRBV19 and TRBJ1-2; 11 bases match TRBD1. The V and J ends lost 9 bases and 2 bases, in that order; junction bases with no gene match: 14. The CDR3 has 17 amino acids. Germline V lookup: CDR1 LNHDA, CDR2 SQIVND (reference sequence). The CDR3 loop is CASSRSTGTGGNYGYTF. CDR3 nucleotides: TGTGCCAGCTCTCGCTCGACCGGGACAGGGGGGAACTATGGCTACACCTTC. The full variable domain, rest sourced from reference TRBV19 and TRBJ1-2, is DGGITQSPKYLFRKEGQNVTLSCEQNLNHDAMYWYRQDPGQGLRLIYYSQIVNDFQKGDIAEGYSVSREKKESFPLTVTSAQKNPTAFYLCASSRSTGTGGNYGYTFGSGTRLTVV.

This clone has only a few counts. V and J are TRBV27 and TRBJ2-1, with TRBD2 identical over 7 bases. Unmatched junction bases numbered 4, after V lost 2 bases and J lost 0 bases. CDR1 MNHEY and CDR2 SMNVEV come from the germline V gene (reference sequence). The CDR3 runs to 16 residues. The CDR3 DNA is TGTGCCAGCAGTTTAATAGGCGGGAGCTCCTACAATGAGCAGTTCTTC. Its translation is CASSLIGGSSYNEQFF.

V usage is TRBV29-1 and J usage is TRBJ1-1; D is perhaps TRBD1 (5 bases). Germline V gene lookup returns CDR1 SQVTM and CDR2 ANQGSEA. V lost 6 bases to trimming and J lost 6 bases, with 17 bases between them. This CDR3 contains 13 residues. The CDR3 coding sequence is TGCAGCGTAGCCACTACGCTCAGGGCTGAAGCTTTCTTT. Translation: CSVATTLRAEAFF.

The genes are TRBV27 and TRBJ2-7; 7 positions match TRBD1. Germline values: CDR1 MNHEY, CDR2 SMNVEV (reference sequence). The length of the CDR3 is 15 residues. V was pared by 2 bases and J by 5 bases, with 9 bases of the junction left unmatched. The CDR3: CASSLIRGGVDEQYF. The CDR3 DNA follows: TGTGCCAGCAGTTTAATCAGAGGGGGCGTCGACGAGCAGTACTTC.

This chain connects TRBV12-5 to TRBJ1-2, with D possibly matching TRBD1 (5 bases). The V and J ends lost 2 bases and 8 bases respectively, with 15 bases between them. The CDR3 sequence is 14 residues long. The germline V gene encodes CDR1 LGHNT and CDR2 FRNRAP. CDR3 sequence reads: CASGLSPDSRGYTF. The DNA for the CDR3 is TGTGCTAGTGGTTTGTCCCCAGACAGTCGCGGCTACACCTTC. Variable domain in full (rest from reference TRBV12-5 and TRBJ1-2): DARVTQTPRHKVTEMGQEVTMRCQPILGHNTVFWYRQTMMQGLELLAYFRNRAPLDDSGMPKDRFSAEMPDATLATLKIQPSEPRDSAVYFCASGLSPDSRGYTFGSGTRLTVV.

The CDR3 sequence is CASSLSGAYNEQFF. The CDR3 nucleotides are TGTGCCAGCAGCTTATCTGGGGCTTACAATGAGCAGTTCTTC. J is TRBJ2-1 and V is TRBV7-2, with a tentative D call TRBD1 (5 bases). The germline V and J ends were trimmed by 2 bases and 4 bases, with 9 bases remaining between them. CDR1 and CDR2 from the germline V gene are SGHTA and FQGNSA. The CDR3 contains 14 residues. The full variable domain, rest sourced from reference TRBV7-2 and TRBJ2-1, is GAGVSQSPSNKVTEKGKDVELRCDPISGHTALYWYRQSLGQGLEFLIYFQGNSAPDKSGLPSDRFSAERTGGSVSTLTIQRTQQEDSAVYLCASSLSGAYNEQFFGPGTRLTVL.

This sequence joins TRBV4-3 and TRBJ2-3, with 7 bases identical to TRBD1. Germline V gene sequence: CDR1 LGHNA, CDR2 YSLEER. Germline trimming cut 3 bases from V and 2 bases from J; bases unmatched to any gene: 14. The CDR3 contains 18 residues. The CDR3 sequence is CASSHQPLPGQNTDTQYF. The CDR3 nucleotides are TGCGCCAGCAGCCACCAACCGCTCCCGGGACAGAACACAGATACGCAGTATTTT.

This clone occurred a few times. The same CDR3 also results from other DNA sequences found in this sample. V is TRBV2 and J is TRBJ1-2; a possible D gene is TRBD1 (5 bases). The germline V and J ends were trimmed by 6 bases and 1 base, with 9 bases remaining between them. The CDR3 runs to 13 residues. CDR1 and CDR2 (germline): SNHLY, FYNNEI. Here the CDR3 reads CASSPDSNYGYTF. The CDR3 DNA reads TGTGCCAGCAGCCCTGACAGTAACTATGGCTACACCTTC.

The rearrangement links TRBV18 to TRBJ2-3; 7 bases match TRBD2. Trimming at V came to 3 bases and at J to 5 bases, leaving 8 bases not matched to a gene. CDR1 is KGHSH, CDR2 LQKENI, per germline. The CDR3 is made up of 15 amino acids. CDR3: CASSPLAAGGDTQYF. The CDR3 region has the DNA TGTGCCAGCTCACCCCTAGCGGCAGGAGGAGATACGCAGTATTTT.

The chain recombines TRBV4-3 with TRBJ2-7; TRBD1 might be the D (5 bases). The CDR3 totals 15 residues. V was trimmed by 3 bases and J by 0 bases, leaving 12 bases between them. Per the germline V gene, CDR1 is LGHNA and CDR2 is YSLEER. Written as DNA, the CDR3 is TGCGCCAGCAGCCAGAACTGGGGCGTCTCCTACGAGCAGTACTTC. Translated: CASSQNWGVSYEQYF.

The CDR3 DNA reads as TGTGCCAGCAGCCAAGGGCAACGGAACACTGAAGCTTTCTTT. It yields the protein CASSQGQRNTEAFF. V and J are TRBV3-1 (or the pseudogene TRBV3-2) and TRBJ1-1; no definite D call. The germline CDR1 and CDR2 sequences are LGHDT and YNNKEL (reference sequence). The V end lost 1 base, the J end lost 1 base, and 7 bases lay between the germline ends. CDR3 length equals 14 residues.

The rearrangement links TRBV3-1 (or the pseudogene TRBV3-2) to TRBJ2-3; no firm D call. Between the trimmed V and J ends, which lost 0 bases and 4 bases, there was a span of 5 bases. The CDR3 extends over 13 amino acids. Per the germline V gene, CDR1 is LGHDT and CDR2 is YNNKEL (reference sequence). CDR3 protein: CASSQEHPDTQYF. The CDR3 coding sequence is TGTGCCAGCAGCCAAGAACACCCAGATACGCAGTATTTT.

A single count supports this clone. The V and J genes are TRBV12-5 and TRBJ2-1; D perhaps matches TRBD2 (6 bases). This CDR3 contains 17 residues. Germline lookup yields CDR1 LGHNT and CDR2 FRNRAP. V lost 1 base and J 3 bases, leaving 16 bases between the germline ends. CDR3 loop: CASGLAHGTGVYNEQFF. CDR3 nucleotide sequence: TGTGCTAGTGGTTTGGCCCACGGAACGGGAGTCTACAATGAGCAGTTCTTC. Together with reference TRBV12-5 and TRBJ2-1, the CDR3 gives the full variable domain: DARVTQTPRHKVTEMGQEVTMRCQPILGHNTVFWYRQTMMQGLELLAYFRNRAPLDDSGMPKDRFSAEMPDATLATLKIQPSEPRDSAVYFCASGLAHGTGVYNEQFFGPGTRLTVL.

The V and J genes are TRBV5-1 and TRBJ1-2; D may be TRBD1 (5 bases). The germline CDR1 and CDR2 sequences are SGHRS and YFSETQ. This CDR3 spans 13 amino acids. Trimming shortened V by 0 bases and J by 4 bases, and 7 bases separated the two germline ends. CDR3 sequence (DNA): TGCGCCAGCAGCTTGGGGGGCCTCTATGGCTACACCTTC. This encodes CASSLGGLYGYTF. Full variable domain (missing parts from reference TRBV5-1 and TRBJ1-2): KAGVTQTPRYLIKTRGQQVTLSCSPISGHRSVSWYQQTPGQGLQFLFEYFSETQRNKGNFPGRFSGRQFSNSRSEMNVSTLELGDSALYLCASSLGGLYGYTFGSGTRLTVV.

This clone was seen a handful of times. This chain uses TRBV7-9 with TRBJ2-1; 12 nucleotides match TRBD2. Per germline, CDR1 SEHNR and CDR2 FQNEAQ (reference sequence). Trimming cost V 5 bases and J 10 bases; bases outside gene matches: 9. The CDR3 sequence is 15 residues long. Here the CDR3 DNA reads TGTGCCAGCAGCCAAACTAGCGGGGGGCTAGGGGAGCAGTTCTTC. It codes for CASSQTSGGLGEQFF.

The chain recombines TRBV19 with TRBJ2-1, with TRBD1 identical over 11 bases. Germline CDR1 and CDR2: LNHDA and SQIVND (reference sequence). This CDR3 has 14 residues. V was clipped by 5 bases and J by 12 bases; unmatched bases: 9. For the CDR3, the DNA is TGTGCCAGTAGTGGGACAGGGGGAAGTTTAGGGCAGTTCTTC. Translation: CASSGTGGSLGQFF.

The CDR3 nucleotides are TGTGCCAGCAGCTTAAGGTCGGGGGCTTTCTTT. Protein sequence: CASSLRSGAFF. This chain uses TRBV11-2 with TRBJ1-1; D gene unclear. This CDR3 has 11 residues. The V end was cut by 2 bases, the J end by 11 bases, with 9 bases between. Germline CDR1 and CDR2: SGHAT and FQNNGV. The entire variable domain, with the rest obtained from reference TRBV11-2 and TRBJ1-1, is as follows: EAGVAQSPRYKIIEKRQSVAFWCNPISGHATLYWYQQILGQGPKLLIQFQNNGVVDDSQLPKDRFSAERLKGVDSTLKIQPAKLEDSAVYLCASSLRSGAFFGQGTRLTVV.

This chain links TRBV6-2 or TRBV6-3 with TRBJ2-1; 8 nucleotides align to TRBD2. This CDR3 is built from 13 residues. CDR1 and CDR2 from the germline V gene are MNHEY and SVGEGT. V shed 5 bases, J shed 8 bases, and the junction held 5 bases outside the gene matches. The CDR3 DNA is TGTGCCAGCAGTCCGCGGACTAGCTATGAGCAGTTCTTC. Its protein product is CASSPRTSYEQFF.

In this sample, this clone turned up once. V and J are TRBV5-8 and TRBJ2-1, with 10 bases that match TRBD2. Germline loops: CDR1 SGHTS, CDR2 YDEGEE. The CDR3 has 14 residues. Losses at the gene ends were 4 bases for V and 5 bases for J; bases not matched to a gene: 3. The CDR3 DNA reads as TGTGCCAGCAGCCTAGCGGGGGCCCACAATGAGCAGTTCTTC. Translation: CASSLAGAHNEQFF.

This clone came up once. The chain employs TRBV11-2 and TRBJ1-3, with D hard to call. The germline V gene encodes CDR1 SGHAT and CDR2 FQNNGV. V dropped 7 bases and J dropped 4 bases, with 17 bases sitting between them. The CDR3 is made up of 15 amino acids. CDR3 residues: CASNLGVMTGNTIYF. The CDR3 nucleotides are TGTGCCAGCAACCTCGGGGTTATGACCGGAAACACCATATATTTT.